Included here is one T cell receptor beta chain sequence, with context. What it binds is not known. Losses at the gene ends were 5 bases for V and 6 bases for J; bases not matched to a gene: 20. The CDR3 spans 20 residues. Germline V gene data show CDR1 as SGHAT and CDR2 as FQNNGV. This sample is drawn from a study of early T cells in non-severe SARS-CoV-2 infection. Turning to the study itself: Unsorted whole blood bulk RNA was sequenced, with unpaired chains. Study results and caveats: Missing private and CD4 specificities, VDJdb matching favored anti-spike CD8 responses.

Attachment of unique molecular identifiers was made to individual cDNA molecules. TCRdb re-derived calls from the 5' RACE reads in MiXCR, one entry per CDR3 protein. The repertoire holds approximately 27,000 distinct CDR3 sequences, with over 4% as singletons. Specimen: whole blood. The V call is TRBV11-2, the J call TRBJ2-1, with 12 bases aligning to TRBD2. The TCR comes from an adult who was a healthcare worker with PCR-confirmed SARS-CoV-2 infection or an uninfected control (not recorded which). CDR3 in amino acids: CASSPNNLAGGTTIGNEQFF. CDR3 DNA sequence: TGTGCCAGCAGCCCTAACAATCTAGCGGGAGGGACCACGATAGGCAATGAGCAGTTCTTC. Full variable domain (missing parts from reference TRBV11-2 and TRBJ2-1): EAGVAQSPRYKIIEKRQSVAFWCNPISGHATLYWYQQILGQGPKLLIQFQNNGVVDDSQLPKDRFSAERLKGVDSTLKIQPAKLEDSAVYLCASSPNNLAGGTTIGNEQFFGPGTRLTVL.